The 27 T cell receptor beta chains given below trace back to one sample, sequenced in a study of CD8+CD57+ T cells in acquired aplastic anemia. TCR beta VDJ and CDR3 were profiled, and genomic DNA was the template. TCRdb re-called the reads with MiXCR, one entry per CDR3 protein. The table shows a few hundred thousand distinct CDR3 sequences, with around 68% occurring only once. The specimen sequenced was sorted CD4+, CD8+, or CD8+CD57+ T cells (not recorded which) from PBMCs. These receptor sequences come from a human donor in good health, serving as a control.

The V gene is TRBV12-3 or TRBV12-4, the J gene TRBJ1-6; unclear D gene. This CDR3 is built from 14 residues. Trimming stripped 11 bases from V and 7 bases from J, with 18 bases between. The CDR3 coding sequence is TGTGCCGGATGTTCGGGGAGAGAGAATTCACCCCTCCACTTT. Translation gives CAGCSGRENSPLHF.

This clonotype has just one count. This sequence joins TRBV7-8 and TRBJ2-2; tentative D call: TRBD1 (6 bases). The V end was cut by 6 bases, the J end by 17 bases, with 28 bases between. Germline values: CDR1 SGHVS, CDR2 FQNEAQ. The CDR3 contains 15 residues. CDR3 protein: CASSNDRLTVNTLFF. CDR3 nucleotides: TGTGCCAGCAGTAATGACAGGCTTACAGTAAACACGCTATTTTTT.

V and J are TRBV7-9 and TRBJ2-7, with 7 bases that match TRBD2. The V gene's germline CDR1 is SEHNR and CDR2 FQNEAQ (reference sequence). The CDR3 is 16 amino acids. J was trimmed by 9 bases and V by 0 bases; bases with no gene match: 14. CDR3 loop: CASSLAGGEGRYGQYF. The CDR3 DNA sequence: TGTGCCAGCAGCTTAGCGGGAGGGGAGGGCCGATATGGGCAGTACTTC.

As for this clonotype: Sequence at one end of the junction differs from germline and may be a read error. The gene calls are TRBV5-1 and TRBJ2-1; TRBD2 is a possible D gene (5 bases). Germline lookup yields CDR1 SGHRS and CDR2 YFSETQ. This CDR3 has 14 residues. The CDR3, as DNA: TGTGCCAGCAGGTCCGACACACTAGAATATGAGCAGTTCTTC. Translation: CASRSDTLEYEQFF.

The chain links TRBV19 to TRBJ1-5; D is uncertain. Trimming took 5 bases from V and 5 from J, leaving 13 bases between them. The CDR3 has 14 amino acids. Germline V gene data show CDR1 as LNHDA and CDR2 as SQIVND (reference sequence). In DNA, the CDR3 is TGTGCCAGTAGTCCGACACGATTATATCAGCCCCAGCATTTT. Its translation: CASSPTRLYQPQHF. The full variable domain, with the rest looked up from reference TRBV19 and TRBJ1-5, is DGGITQSPKYLFRKEGQNVTLSCEQNLNHDAMYWYRQDPGQGLRLIYYSQIVNDFQKGDIAEGYSVSREKKESFPLTVTSAQKNPTAFYLCASSPTRLYQPQHFGDGTRLSIL.

The CDR3 reads CASSLEVHTEAFF. The CDR3 DNA is TGTGCCAGCAGCTTGGAGGTGCACACTGAAGCTTTCTTT. The chain joins TRBV5-6 to TRBJ1-1, with D uncertain. This CDR3 has 13 residues. Germline CDR1 is SGHDT and CDR2 is YYEEEE. Trimming stripped 0 bases from V and 3 bases from J, with 6 bases between.

The rearrangement uses TRBV5-4 and TRBJ1-4; TRBD1 aligns across 8 bases. The germline V gene encodes CDR1 SGHNT and CDR2 YYREEE (reference sequence). The length of the CDR3 is 16 residues. The junction had 12 bases not matched to a gene; V was cut back by 4 bases and J by 7 bases. This CDR3 is CASSQGGGTGGEKLFF. CDR3 coding DNA: TGTGCCAGCAGCCAAGGCGGCGGGACAGGAGGTGAAAAACTGTTTTTT. The full variable domain, completed using reference TRBV5-4 and TRBJ1-4, is ETGVTQSPTHLIKTRGQQVTLRCSSQSGHNTVSWYQQALGQGPQFIFQYYREEENGRGNFPPRFSGLQFPNYSSELNVNALELDDSALYLCASSQGGGTGGEKLFFGSGTQLSVL.

This clonotype was counted a single time. V usage is TRBV4-2 and J usage is TRBJ2-7; D uncertain. Germline V gene data show CDR1 as LGHNA and CDR2 as YNFKEQ. Trimming stripped 2 bases from V and 7 bases from J, with 9 bases between. The length of the CDR3 is 12 residues. CDR3 in amino acids: CASSQNRNEQYF. DNA for the CDR3: TGTGCCAGCAGCCAAAATAGGAATGAGCAGTACTTC.

Concerning this clonotype itself: The DNA is left out, because the CDR3 cannot be placed on it with certainty; the CDR3 is given as TCRdb lists it. The genes are TRBV9 and TRBJ1-6; TRBD1 is the table's D call and was not checked against the DNA. CDR1 is SGDLS and CDR2 is YYNGEE in the germline V gene. With termini counted, the CDR3 has 15 amino acids. The CDR3 is CASSVGQPRTSGLHF.

Turning to this clonotype: In this CDR3 the conserved last residue, phenylalanine or tryptophan, is missing, so a read error is likely. Because the CDR3's place on the DNA is in doubt, the DNA is left out and the CDR3 is given as listed by TCRdb. The rearrangement links TRBV7-2 to TRBJ1-2. The length of the CDR3 is 13 amino acids, counting both ends. Germline-derived CDR1 and CDR2 are SGHTA and FQGNSA. The CDR3 is CASSVGTSWGADT.

As regards this clonotype: Compared with germline, one end of the junction differs, possibly owing to a read error. This chain links TRBV7-8 with TRBJ2-7, with D perhaps TRBD1 or TRBD2 (6 bases each). CDR1 is SGHVS and CDR2 is FQNEAQ in the germline V gene. The CDR3 runs 14 residues. The CDR3 is CASSLGGHTYEQYF. DNA for the CDR3: TGTGCCAGCAGCCTAGGGGGGCACACTTACGAGCAGTATTTC.

This chain joins TRBV6-6 and TRBJ1-1; D is possibly TRBD1 (5 bases). The germline V and J ends were trimmed by 6 bases and 6 bases, with 14 bases remaining between them. Germline V gene sequence: CDR1 MNHNY, CDR2 SVGAGI (reference sequence). The CDR3 is made up of 13 amino acids. CDR3 protein: CASRGGTWAEAFF. As DNA, the CDR3 is TGTGCCAGCAGAGGAGGGACCTGGGCTGAAGCTTTCTTT.

This clonotype came up once. An end of the junction differs from the germline gene, which may be a read error. The chain uses TRBV7-2 and TRBJ1-1; TRBD1 is a possible D gene (5 bases). This CDR3 contains 14 residues. Germline lookup yields CDR1 SGHTA and CDR2 FQGNSA. The CDR3 loop is CASSMLHRNITPPF. In nucleotides, the CDR3 is TGTGCCAGCAGCATGCTACACAGGAACATTACCCCTCCATTT.

This clonotype was counted at least ten times. The V and J genes are TRBV7-2 and TRBJ2-5; 10 nucleotides align to TRBD2. The CDR3 totals 16 residues. The germline V gene has CDR1 SGHTA and CDR2 FQGNSA. V lost 5 bases and J lost 5; bases outside the gene matches: 11. The CDR3 region is CASSQPLAGGGETQYF. Here the CDR3 DNA reads TGTGCCAGCAGCCAACCCTTAGCGGGGGGCGGGGAGACCCAGTACTTC.

Concerning this clonotype itself: Its ends do not fully match the called genes, so a read error is possible. CDR3 region: CASSLVGAGETF. Here the CDR3 DNA reads TGTGCCAGCAGCTTAGTCGGGGCCGGGGAGACCTTC. The chain recombines TRBV7-8 with TRBJ2-7; the D call may be TRBD1 or TRBD2 (5 bases each). This CDR3 is built from 12 residues. The germline V gene has CDR1 SGHVS and CDR2 FQNEAQ.

Regarding this clonotype: The junction shows a germline mismatch at one end, possibly a read error. The CDR3 here is CASTLGPTVSPLHF. Here the CDR3 DNA reads TGTGCCAGCACCTTAGGCCCGACGGTGTCACCTCTCCACTTT. This chain connects TRBV12-3 or TRBV12-4 to TRBJ1-6; D is unclear. This CDR3 spans 14 amino acids.

The chain uses TRBV2 and TRBJ2-5; D may correspond to TRBD1 or TRBD2 (5 bases each). Germline CDR1 SNHLY, CDR2 FYNNEI. CDR3 length: 13 residues. The V end was cut by 6 bases, the J end by 13 bases, with 21 bases between. CDR3 bases: TGTGCCAGCAGCTTCGGGGCCAGGGAGACCGGGTACTTC. It codes for CASSFGARETGYF.

This clonotype was found many times. This rearrangement joins TRBV10-1 to TRBJ2-2; no definite D call. V lost 2 bases, J lost 5 bases, and 6 bases lay in between. CDR1 is WNHNN, CDR2 SYGVQD, per germline (reference sequence). This CDR3 spans 13 amino acids. This CDR3 is CASSEQRTGELFF. CDR3 nucleotides: TGCGCCAGCAGTGAGCAGAGAACCGGGGAGCTGTTTTTT.

This chain connects TRBV10-1 to TRBJ2-2; unclear D gene. The germline gives CDR1 WNHNN, CDR2 SYGVQD (reference sequence). The V end lost 4 bases, the J end lost 1 base, and 10 bases lay between the germline ends. The length of the CDR3 is 15 residues. The CDR3 reads CASSATQRNTGELFF. The CDR3 DNA is TGCGCCAGCAGTGCTACACAACGGAACACCGGGGAGCTGTTTTTT.

Details on this clonotype: At one end, the junction sequence differs from germline, possibly due to a read error. The chain joins TRBV19 to TRBJ2-7, with D hard to call. The CDR3 extends over 14 amino acids. Looked up from germline, CDR1 is LNHDA and CDR2 is SQIVND (reference sequence). CDR3 DNA sequence: TGTGCCAGCAGCCAATCTGGGTGGGATTCACAGCAGCACTTC. Its protein is CASSQSGWDSQQHF.

To note about this clonotype: The junction departs from germline at one end; a sequencing error may be responsible. The gene calls are TRBV5-1 and TRBJ2-7; 10 nucleotides line up with TRBD2. CDR3 size: 11 residues. Germline V gene sequence: CDR1 SGHRS, CDR2 YFSETQ. The DNA of the CDR3 is TGCGCCAGCAGCGATGTAAGCGGGGGGGCCTTC. Its translation is CASSDVSGGAF.

CDR3 amino acids: CSAIRDGLIYGYTF. In DNA, the CDR3 is TGCAGTGCCATACGGGACGGACTAATCTATGGCTACACCTTC. This chain links TRBV20-1 with TRBJ1-2; a possible D gene is TRBD1 (5 bases). CDR3 length: 14 amino acids. Germline V gives CDR1 DFQATT, CDR2 SNEGSKA (reference sequence). V gave up 6 bases and J gave up 4 bases, with 18 bases separating them.

V is TRBV5-5 and J is TRBJ2-3; D unresolved. The CDR3 loop spans 15 amino acids. The V gene lost 4 bases and the J gene lost 0 bases, with 12 bases spanning the gap. The germline gives CDR1 SGHKS, CDR2 YYEKEE (reference sequence). The CDR3 nucleotides are TGTGCCAGCAGCACCGGAAACAAGAGCACAGATACGCAGTATTTT. This sequence encodes CASSTGNKSTDTQYF.

Regarding this clonotype: Compared with germline, one end of the junction differs, possibly owing to a read error. The chain joins TRBV14 to TRBJ1-2; maybe TRBD1 (5 bases). The germline V gene has CDR1 SGHDN and CDR2 FVKESK. The CDR3 loop spans 14 amino acids. CDR3 in amino acids: CASSPIGGDDGNTF. CDR3 coding DNA: TGTGCCAGCAGCCCCATCGGGGGGGACGATGGCAACACCTTC.

The rearrangement uses TRBV2 and TRBJ2-7; maybe TRBD1 (7 bases). The CDR3 extends over 15 amino acids. Between the trimmed V and J ends, which lost 10 bases and 9 bases, there was a span of 28 bases. Germline loops: CDR1 SNHLY, CDR2 FYNNEI. The CDR3, as DNA: TGTGCCAAGGAGGGGCGGAGGGACAGAGTCGTCGCGCAGTACTTC. Translated: CAKEGRRDRVVAQYF.

With respect to this clonotype: A much larger clone is a single base away; this may be a read error. The chain couples TRBV19 to TRBJ2-5; 12 nucleotides match TRBD2. In germline, CDR1 is LNHDA, CDR2 SQIVND (reference sequence). Trimming at V came to 4 bases and at J to 8 bases, leaving 11 bases not matched to a gene. This CDR3 has 16 residues. This CDR3 is CASSKVLAGGVPTQYF. The CDR3 DNA reads TGTGCCAGTAGTAAAGTTCTAGCGGGGGGGGTCCCCACCCAGTACTTC.

The rearrangement uses TRBV30 and TRBJ1-1, with 8 nucleotides matching TRBD1. Per the germline V gene, CDR1 is GTSNPN and CDR2 is SVGIG (reference sequence). The CDR3 consists of 14 residues. Trimming cost V 0 bases and J 1 base; bases outside gene matches: 1. CDR3 DNA sequence: TGTGCCTGGAGTGTACAGGGGGAGAACACTGAAGCTTTCTTT. This sequence encodes CAWSVQGENTEAFF.